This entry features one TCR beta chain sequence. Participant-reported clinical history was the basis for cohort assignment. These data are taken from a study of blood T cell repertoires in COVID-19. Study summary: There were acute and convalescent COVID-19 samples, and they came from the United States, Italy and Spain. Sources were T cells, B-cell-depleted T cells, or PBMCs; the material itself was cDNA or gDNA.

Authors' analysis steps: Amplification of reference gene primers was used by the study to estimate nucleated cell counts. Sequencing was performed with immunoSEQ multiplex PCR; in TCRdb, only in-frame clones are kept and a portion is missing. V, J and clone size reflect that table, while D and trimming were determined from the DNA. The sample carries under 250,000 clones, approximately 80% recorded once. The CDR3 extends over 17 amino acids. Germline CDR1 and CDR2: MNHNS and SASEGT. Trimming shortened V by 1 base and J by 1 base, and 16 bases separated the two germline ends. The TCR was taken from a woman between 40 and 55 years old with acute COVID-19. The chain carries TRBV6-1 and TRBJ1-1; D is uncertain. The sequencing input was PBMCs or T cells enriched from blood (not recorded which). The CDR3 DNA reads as TGTGCCAGCAGTGAAGGCCCGGGTAAGGCAAAGAACACTGAAGCTTTCTTT. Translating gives CASSEGPGKAKNTEAFF.